Sequencing of this T cell receptor beta chain was carried out in a study of control samples from healthy donors and cancer patients. This table comes from immunoSEQ multiplex PCR, and its TCRdb copy is limited to in-frame clones, with some not included. There are under 150,000 clones in the sample; approximately 93% occur only once, and 2.6% lies in the top ten. The CDR3 totals 11 residues. Germline values: CDR1 SGHNT, CDR2 YYREEE (reference sequence). The V end lost 1 base, the J end lost 6 bases, and 2 bases lay between the germline ends. Sequenced: blood. This TCR was sampled from a young man in good health. The genes are TRBV5-4 and TRBJ2-1; D gene unclear. The CDR3 region has the DNA TGTGCCAGCAGCTTGTTCAATGAGCAGTTCTTC. This translates into CASSLFNEQFF.